Listed below are T cell receptor beta chains from one sample, sequenced in a study of vaccination and CD4 T cells after COVID-19. For these receptors, no antigen is known. Using its own MiXCR run on the PCR reads, TCRdb lists one record per CDR3 protein. Here the sample spans approximately 20,000 distinct CDR3 sequences, about 71% being singletons. The sample taken for sequencing was CD4+ T cells from blood, cultured in vitro. These receptors originate from a human donor who had recovered from COVID-19. Each CDR3 is given with its conserved first and last residue. Fields, in order: CDR3 protein, CDR3 DNA, D gene, V gene, J gene, clone size. A D gene is named only where the DNA matches it firmly. For some rows the clone size is stated as once, few or many, or as a class when expanded; others skip it.

cdr3_aa: CASSTRQSSYNSPLHF; cdr3_nt: TGTGCCAGCAGCACCCGACAGAGCTCCTATAATTCACCCCTCCACTTT; d_call: NA; v_call: TRBV7-2; j_call: TRBJ1-6; clone_size: few
cdr3_aa: CAWSTEWTGSSSNQPQHF; cdr3_nt: TGTGCCTGGAGCACAGAGTGGACAGGGTCATCGAGCAATCAGCCCCAGCATTTT; d_call: TRBD1; v_call: TRBV30; j_call: TRBJ1-5; clone_size: NA
cdr3_aa: CATSRAQGLLNYGYTF; cdr3_nt: TGTGCCACCAGCAGAGCCCAGGGATTACTGAACTATGGCTACACCTTC; d_call: NA; v_call: TRBV15; j_call: TRBJ1-2; clone_size: NA
cdr3_aa: CASSLPPTSGRGETQYF; cdr3_nt: TGTGCCAGCAGTTTACCCCCAACTAGCGGGAGAGGAGAGACCCAGTACTTC; d_call: TRBD2; v_call: TRBV28; j_call: TRBJ2-5; clone_size: NA
cdr3_aa: CASRGTSGIHNEQFF; cdr3_nt: TGTGCCAGCAGAGGGACTAGCGGGATACACAATGAGCAGTTCTTC; d_call: TRBD2; v_call: TRBV27; j_call: TRBJ2-1; clone_size: NA
cdr3_aa: CASSFGGAGYGYTF; cdr3_nt: TGTGCCAGCAGTTTTGGTGGGGCGGGCTATGGCTACACCTTC; d_call: NA; v_call: TRBV12-3/TRBV12-4; j_call: TRBJ1-2; clone_size: NA
cdr3_aa: CASSPDRGHRGELFF; cdr3_nt: TGTGCCAGCAGCCCCGACAGGGGGCATAGGGGGGAGCTGTTTTTT; d_call: TRBD1; v_call: TRBV7-7; j_call: TRBJ2-2; clone_size: NA
cdr3_aa: CSARTSGMRGEQFF; cdr3_nt: TGCAGTGCTAGGACTAGCGGGATGCGGGGTGAGCAGTTCTTC; d_call: TRBD2; v_call: TRBV20-1; j_call: TRBJ2-1; clone_size: NA
cdr3_aa: CASSSIGGSGNPATDTQYF; cdr3_nt: TGTGCCAGCAGCTCGATAGGGGGGTCCGGAAACCCCGCCACAGATACGCAGTATTTT; d_call: NA; v_call: TRBV7-9; j_call: TRBJ2-3; clone_size: NA
cdr3_aa: CASATRGNSPLHF; cdr3_nt: TGTGCCAGCGCGACTCGGGGAAATTCACCCCTCCACTTT; d_call: NA; v_call: TRBV6-1; j_call: TRBJ1-6; clone_size: NA
cdr3_aa: CSARKDLGSPLHF; cdr3_nt: TGCAGTGCTAGAAAGGATCTAGGTTCACCCCTCCACTTT; d_call: NA; v_call: TRBV20-1; j_call: TRBJ1-6; clone_size: NA
cdr3_aa: CASSLARYEQYF; cdr3_nt: TGTGCCAGCAGCCTCGCCAGGTACGAGCAGTACTTC; d_call: NA; v_call: TRBV7-2; j_call: TRBJ2-7; clone_size: few
cdr3_aa: CASSPLDLVSGELFF; cdr3_nt: TGTGCCAGCAGCCCACTTGACCTCGTGTCCGGGGAGCTGTTTTTT; d_call: NA; v_call: TRBV5-6; j_call: TRBJ2-2; clone_size: NA
cdr3_aa: CSARVTSGSGTQYF; cdr3_nt: TGCAGTGCTAGAGTGACTAGCGGGAGTGGGACCCAGTACTTC; d_call: TRBD2; v_call: TRBV20-1; j_call: TRBJ2-5; clone_size: NA
cdr3_aa: CSARDRQGKNEQYF; cdr3_nt: TGCAGTGCTAGAGACCGACAGGGGAAGAACGAGCAGTACTTC; d_call: TRBD1; v_call: TRBV20-1; j_call: TRBJ2-7; clone_size: NA
cdr3_aa: CATSREGNSNQPQHF; cdr3_nt: TGTGCCACCAGCAGAGAGGGGAATAGCAATCAGCCCCAGCATTTT; d_call: NA; v_call: TRBV15; j_call: TRBJ1-5; clone_size: NA
cdr3_aa: CASSQGDFYNTQYF; cdr3_nt: TGTGCCAGCAGCCAAGGGGACTTTTATAATACGCAGTATTTT; d_call: NA; v_call: TRBV14; j_call: TRBJ2-3; clone_size: NA
cdr3_aa: CASSLSEAYREETQYF; cdr3_nt: TGTGCCAGCAGTTTATCGGAGGCCTACCGGGAAGAGACCCAGTACTTC; d_call: NA; v_call: TRBV27; j_call: TRBJ2-5; clone_size: NA
cdr3_aa: CASSVTDRGEDSYNSPLHF; cdr3_nt: TGTGCCAGCAGCGTCACCGACAGGGGCGAAGACTCCTATAATTCACCCCTCCACTTT; d_call: TRBD1; v_call: TRBV11-3; j_call: TRBJ1-6; clone_size: few
cdr3_aa: CATSDPGLAGPYNEQFF; cdr3_nt: TGTGCCACCAGTGATCCCGGACTAGCGGGACCCTACAATGAGCAGTTCTTC; d_call: TRBD2; v_call: TRBV24-1; j_call: TRBJ2-1; clone_size: few
cdr3_aa: CASSPREVVTGELFF; cdr3_nt: TGTGCCAGCAGCCCCCGGGAGGTGGTCACCGGGGAGCTGTTTTTT; d_call: TRBD2; v_call: TRBV7-3; j_call: TRBJ2-2; clone_size: NA
cdr3_aa: CASSIGDYGYTF; cdr3_nt: TGTGCCAGTAGTATAGGGGACTATGGCTACACCTTC; d_call: NA; v_call: TRBV19; j_call: TRBJ1-2; clone_size: few
cdr3_aa: CASSEDTGTLQYF; cdr3_nt: TGTGCCAGCAGTGAGGATACCGGGACACTTCAGTACTTC; d_call: NA; v_call: TRBV6-1; j_call: TRBJ2-4; clone_size: few
cdr3_aa: CASSIGQGAYQPQHF; cdr3_nt: TGTGCCAGTAGTATAGGGCAGGGGGCCTATCAGCCCCAGCATTTT; d_call: TRBD1; v_call: TRBV19; j_call: TRBJ1-5; clone_size: NA
cdr3_aa: CASSSKITGNQPQHF; cdr3_nt: TGTGCCAGCAGTTCCAAAATAACAGGCAATCAGCCCCAGCATTTT; d_call: NA; v_call: TRBV12-3/TRBV12-4; j_call: TRBJ1-5; clone_size: NA
cdr3_aa: CASRTRDRGLLRTGDMNTEAFF; cdr3_nt: TGTGCCAGCAGGACCCGGGACAGGGGGCTTCTGCGAACGGGGGACATGAACACTGAAGCTTTCTTT; d_call: TRBD1; v_call: TRBV12-3/TRBV12-4; j_call: TRBJ1-1; clone_size: NA
cdr3_aa: CASSYYSQKGYTF; cdr3_nt: TGTGCCAGCAGTTACTATTCACAGAAGGGCTACACCTTC; d_call: NA; v_call: TRBV6-5; j_call: TRBJ1-2; clone_size: few
cdr3_aa: CASSWGGLADNEQFF; cdr3_nt: TGTGCCAGCAGCTGGGGGGGGCTAGCGGACAATGAGCAGTTCTTC; d_call: NA; v_call: TRBV5-8; j_call: TRBJ2-1; clone_size: NA
cdr3_aa: CASSEYRAGNTIYF; cdr3_nt: TGCGCCAGCAGTGAATACAGGGCTGGAAACACCATATATTTT; d_call: NA; v_call: TRBV10-1; j_call: TRBJ1-3; clone_size: once
cdr3_aa: CASSYHMQAGIYEQFF; cdr3_nt: TGTGCCAGCAGTTATCACATGCAGGCAGGGATCTATGAGCAGTTCTTC; d_call: NA; v_call: TRBV6-5; j_call: TRBJ2-1; clone_size: NA
cdr3_aa: CASRPNHAEQYF; cdr3_nt: TGTGCCAGCAGACCGAACCACGCGGAGCAGTACTTC; d_call: NA; v_call: TRBV6-2/TRBV6-3; j_call: TRBJ2-7; clone_size: NA
cdr3_aa: CSAQGGISPQHF; cdr3_nt: TGCAGTGCCCAAGGGGGCATTAGCCCCCAGCATTTT; d_call: TRBD1; v_call: TRBV20-1; j_call: TRBJ1-5; clone_size: NA
cdr3_aa: CASSLDPGTGELFF; cdr3_nt: TGTGCCAGCAGCTTAGACCCAGGGACCGGGGAGCTGTTTTTT; d_call: NA; v_call: TRBV11-3; j_call: TRBJ2-2; clone_size: NA